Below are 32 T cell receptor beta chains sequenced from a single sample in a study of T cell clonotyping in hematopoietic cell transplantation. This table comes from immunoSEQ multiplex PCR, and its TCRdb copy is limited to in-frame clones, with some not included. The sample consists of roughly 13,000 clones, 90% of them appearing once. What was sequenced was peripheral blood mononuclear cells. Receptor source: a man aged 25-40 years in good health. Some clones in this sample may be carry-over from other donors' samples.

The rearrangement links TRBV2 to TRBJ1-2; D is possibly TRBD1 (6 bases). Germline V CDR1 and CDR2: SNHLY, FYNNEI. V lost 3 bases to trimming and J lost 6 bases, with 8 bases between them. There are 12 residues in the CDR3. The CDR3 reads CASSDGTHGYTF. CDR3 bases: TGTGCCAGCAGTGACGGGACACATGGCTACACCTTC.

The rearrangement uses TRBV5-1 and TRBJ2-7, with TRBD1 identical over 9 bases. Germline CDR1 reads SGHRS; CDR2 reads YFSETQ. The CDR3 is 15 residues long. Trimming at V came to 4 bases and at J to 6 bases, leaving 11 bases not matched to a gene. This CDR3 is CASSRPGQGVSEQYF. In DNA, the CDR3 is TGCGCCAGCAGCCGGCCGGGACAGGGAGTATCCGAGCAGTACTTC.

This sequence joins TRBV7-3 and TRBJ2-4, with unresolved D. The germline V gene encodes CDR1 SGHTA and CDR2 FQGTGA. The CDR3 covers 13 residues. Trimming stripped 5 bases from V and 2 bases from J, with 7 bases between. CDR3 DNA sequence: TGTGCCAGCAGCCCCCAGTCCAAAAACATTCAGTACTTC. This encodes CASSPQSKNIQYF.

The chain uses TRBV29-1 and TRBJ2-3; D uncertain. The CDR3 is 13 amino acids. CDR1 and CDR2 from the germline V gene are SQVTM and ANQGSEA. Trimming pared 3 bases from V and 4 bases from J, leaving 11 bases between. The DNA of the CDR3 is TGCAGCGTTGAGATCTCTGGCGCAGATACGCAGTATTTT. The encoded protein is CSVEISGADTQYF.

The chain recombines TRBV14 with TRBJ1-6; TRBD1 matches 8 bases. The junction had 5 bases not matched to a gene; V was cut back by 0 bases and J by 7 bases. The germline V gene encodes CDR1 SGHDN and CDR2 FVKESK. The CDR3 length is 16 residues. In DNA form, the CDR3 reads TGTGCCAGCAGCCAAGAGACAGGGGTGGTCAATTCACCCCTCCACTTT. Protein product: CASSQETGVVNSPLHF.

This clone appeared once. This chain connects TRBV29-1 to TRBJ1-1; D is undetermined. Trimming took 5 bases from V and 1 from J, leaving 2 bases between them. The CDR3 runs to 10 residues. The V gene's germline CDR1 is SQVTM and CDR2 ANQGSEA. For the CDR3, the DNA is TGCAGCGTTCGGAACACTGAAGCTTTCTTT. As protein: CSVRNTEAFF.

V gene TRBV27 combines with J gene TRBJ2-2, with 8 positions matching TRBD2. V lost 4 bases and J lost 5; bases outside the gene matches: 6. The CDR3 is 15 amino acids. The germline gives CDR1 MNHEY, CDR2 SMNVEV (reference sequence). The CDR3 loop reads CASSSSGRRTGELFF. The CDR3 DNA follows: TGTGCCAGCAGTTCAAGCGGGAGAAGAACCGGGGAGCTGTTTTTT.

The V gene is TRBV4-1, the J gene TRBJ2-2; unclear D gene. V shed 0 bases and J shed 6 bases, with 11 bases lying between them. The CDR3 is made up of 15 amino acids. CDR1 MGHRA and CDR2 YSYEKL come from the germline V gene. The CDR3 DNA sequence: TGCGCCAGCAGCCAAGACACCCCCTATGCCGGGGAGCTGTTTTTT. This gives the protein CASSQDTPYAGELFF.

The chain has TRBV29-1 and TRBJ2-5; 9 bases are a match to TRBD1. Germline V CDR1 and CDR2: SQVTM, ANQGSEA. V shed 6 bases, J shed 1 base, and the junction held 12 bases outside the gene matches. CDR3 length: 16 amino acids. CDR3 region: CSVPGQGNPPQETQYF. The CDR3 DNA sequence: TGCAGCGTACCGGGACAGGGCAACCCTCCCCAAGAGACCCAGTACTTC. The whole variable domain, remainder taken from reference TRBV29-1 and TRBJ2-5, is SAVISQKPSRDICQRGTSLTIQCQVDSQVTMMFWYRQQPGQSLTLIATANQGSEATYESGFVIDKFPISRPNLTFSTLTVSNMSPEDSSIYLCSVPGQGNPPQETQYFGPGTRLLVL.

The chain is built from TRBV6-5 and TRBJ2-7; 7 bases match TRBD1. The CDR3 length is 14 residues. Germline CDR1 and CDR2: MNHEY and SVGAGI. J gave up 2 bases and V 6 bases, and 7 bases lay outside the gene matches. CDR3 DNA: TGTGCCAGCAGAGCCAGACAGGGAACCTACGAGCAGTACTTC. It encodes CASRARQGTYEQYF.

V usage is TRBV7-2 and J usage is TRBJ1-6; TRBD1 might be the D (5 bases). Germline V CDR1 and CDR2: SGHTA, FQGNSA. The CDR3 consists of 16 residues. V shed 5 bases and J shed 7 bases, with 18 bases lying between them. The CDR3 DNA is TGTGCCAGCAGCCCGGCCCGACAAGGGGTAAATTCACCCCTCCACTTT. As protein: CASSPARQGVNSPLHF.

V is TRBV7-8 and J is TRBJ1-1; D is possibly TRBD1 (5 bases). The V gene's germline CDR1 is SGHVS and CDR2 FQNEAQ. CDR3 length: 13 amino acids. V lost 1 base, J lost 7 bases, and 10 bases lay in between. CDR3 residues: CASSLGVQGEAFF. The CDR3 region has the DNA TGTGCCAGCAGCTTAGGGGTGCAGGGTGAAGCTTTCTTT.

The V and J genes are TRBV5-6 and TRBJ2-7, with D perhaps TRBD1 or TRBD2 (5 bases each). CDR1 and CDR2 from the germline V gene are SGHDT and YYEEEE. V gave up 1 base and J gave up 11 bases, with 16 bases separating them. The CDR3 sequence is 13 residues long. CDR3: CASSLNRGRIEYF. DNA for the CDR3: TGTGCCAGCAGCTTGAATAGGGGACGAATAGAGTACTTC. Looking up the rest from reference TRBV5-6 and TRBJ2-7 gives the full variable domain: DAGVTQSPTHLIKTRGQQVTLRCSPKSGHDTVSWYQQALGQGPQFIFQYYEEEERQRGNFPDRFSGHQFPNYSSELNVNALLLGDSALYLCASSLNRGRIEYFGPGTRLTVT.

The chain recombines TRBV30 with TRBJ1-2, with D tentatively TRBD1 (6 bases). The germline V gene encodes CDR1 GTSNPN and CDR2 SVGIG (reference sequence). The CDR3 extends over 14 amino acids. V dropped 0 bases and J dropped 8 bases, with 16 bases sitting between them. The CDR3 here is CAWSVLGAEGGYTF. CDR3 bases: TGTGCCTGGAGTGTGTTGGGGGCAGAAGGAGGCTACACCTTC.

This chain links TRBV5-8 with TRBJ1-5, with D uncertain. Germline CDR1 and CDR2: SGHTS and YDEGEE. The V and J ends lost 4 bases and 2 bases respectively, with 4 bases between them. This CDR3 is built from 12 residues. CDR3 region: CASSPGNQPQHF. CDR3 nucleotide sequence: TGTGCCAGCAGCCCCGGCAATCAGCCCCAGCATTTT.

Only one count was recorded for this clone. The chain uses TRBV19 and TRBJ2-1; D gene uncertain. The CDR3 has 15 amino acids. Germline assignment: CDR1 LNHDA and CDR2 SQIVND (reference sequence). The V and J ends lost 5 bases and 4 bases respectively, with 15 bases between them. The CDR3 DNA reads TGTGCCAGTAGTTCGGGCCCTATGGGGTACAATGAGCAGTTCTTC. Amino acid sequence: CASSSGPMGYNEQFF.

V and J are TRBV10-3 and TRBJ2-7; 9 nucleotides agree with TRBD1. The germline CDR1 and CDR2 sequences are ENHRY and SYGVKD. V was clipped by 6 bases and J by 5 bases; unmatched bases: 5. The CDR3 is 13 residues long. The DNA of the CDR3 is TGTGCCATCAGCCGGGACAGGGTCAACGAGCAGTACTTC. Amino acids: CAISRDRVNEQYF.

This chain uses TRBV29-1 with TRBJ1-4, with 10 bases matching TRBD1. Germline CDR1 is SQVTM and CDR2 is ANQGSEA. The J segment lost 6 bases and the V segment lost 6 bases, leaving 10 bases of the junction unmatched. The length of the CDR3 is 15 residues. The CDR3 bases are TGCAGCGTCGCCAGACGGGACAGGGGAGATGAAAAACTGTTTTTT. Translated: CSVARRDRGDEKLFF. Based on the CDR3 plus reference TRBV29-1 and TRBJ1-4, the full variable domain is SAVISQKPSRDICQRGTSLTIQCQVDSQVTMMFWYRQQPGQSLTLIATANQGSEATYESGFVIDKFPISRPNLTFSTLTVSNMSPEDSSIYLCSVARRDRGDEKLFFGSGTQLSVL.

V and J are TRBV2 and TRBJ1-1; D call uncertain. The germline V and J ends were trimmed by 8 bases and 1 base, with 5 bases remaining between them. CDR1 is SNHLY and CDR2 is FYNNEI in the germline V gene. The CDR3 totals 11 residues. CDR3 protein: CASARNTEAFF. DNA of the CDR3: TGTGCCAGCGCGAGGAACACTGAAGCTTTCTTT.

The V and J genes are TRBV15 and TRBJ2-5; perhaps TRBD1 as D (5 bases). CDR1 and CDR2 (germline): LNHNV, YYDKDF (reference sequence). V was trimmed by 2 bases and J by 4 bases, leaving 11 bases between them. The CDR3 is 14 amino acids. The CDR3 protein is CATSRQGPAETQYF. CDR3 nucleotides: TGTGCCACCAGCAGACAGGGTCCGGCAGAGACCCAGTACTTC.

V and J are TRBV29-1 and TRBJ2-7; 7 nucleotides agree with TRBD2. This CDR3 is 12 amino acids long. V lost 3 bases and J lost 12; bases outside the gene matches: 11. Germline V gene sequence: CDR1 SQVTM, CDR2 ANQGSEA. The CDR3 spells CSVDADSGTTYF. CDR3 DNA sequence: TGCAGCGTTGACGCGGATTCCGGGACTACGTACTTC.

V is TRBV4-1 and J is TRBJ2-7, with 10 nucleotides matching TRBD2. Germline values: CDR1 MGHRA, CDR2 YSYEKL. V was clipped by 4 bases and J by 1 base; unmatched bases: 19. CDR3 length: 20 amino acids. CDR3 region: CASSPWGRTSGGGDSYEQYF. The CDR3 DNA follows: TGCGCCAGCAGCCCGTGGGGCAGGACTAGCGGAGGGGGGGATTCCTACGAGCAGTACTTC.

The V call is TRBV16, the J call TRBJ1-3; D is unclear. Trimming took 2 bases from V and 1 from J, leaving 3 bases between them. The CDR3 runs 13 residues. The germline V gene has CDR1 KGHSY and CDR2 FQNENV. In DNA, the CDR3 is TGTGCCAGCAGCCAACATTCTGGAAACACCATATATTTT. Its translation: CASSQHSGNTIYF.

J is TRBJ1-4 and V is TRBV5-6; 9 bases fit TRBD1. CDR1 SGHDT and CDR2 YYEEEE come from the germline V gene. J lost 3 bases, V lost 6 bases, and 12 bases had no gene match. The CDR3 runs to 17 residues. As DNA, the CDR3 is TGTGCCAGCAACCTAGGTGGGACAGGGCCGGCTAATGAAAAACTGTTTTTT. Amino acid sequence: CASNLGGTGPANEKLFF. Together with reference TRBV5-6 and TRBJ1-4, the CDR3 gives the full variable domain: DAGVTQSPTHLIKTRGQQVTLRCSPKSGHDTVSWYQQALGQGPQFIFQYYEEEERQRGNFPDRFSGHQFPNYSSELNVNALLLGDSALYLCASNLGGTGPANEKLFFGSGTQLSVL.

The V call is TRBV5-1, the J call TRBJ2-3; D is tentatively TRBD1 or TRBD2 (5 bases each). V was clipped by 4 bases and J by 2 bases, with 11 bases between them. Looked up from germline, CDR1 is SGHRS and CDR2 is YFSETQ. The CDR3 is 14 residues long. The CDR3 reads CASSPEGTTDTQYF. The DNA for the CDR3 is TGCGCCAGCAGCCCAGAGGGGACCACAGATACGCAGTATTTT.

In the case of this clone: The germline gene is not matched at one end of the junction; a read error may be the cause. Here the CDR3 reads CASSGNGQPNRPQHF. CDR3 DNA sequence: TGTGCCAGCAGTGGGAACGGACAGCCTAATCGGCCCCAGCATTTT. The chain carries TRBV2 and TRBJ1-5; a possible D gene is TRBD1 (6 bases). CDR1 and CDR2 from the germline V gene are SNHLY and FYNNEI. The CDR3 is made up of 15 amino acids.

CDR3 sequence: CASSLSGGASLGYTF. CDR3 bases: TGTGCCAGCAGCTTGAGCGGGGGCGCATCACTTGGCTACACCTTC. The V call is TRBV5-5, the J call TRBJ1-2; D is perhaps TRBD1 (6 bases). The CDR3 covers 15 residues. The V gene lost 1 base and the J gene lost 7 bases, with 17 bases spanning the gap. Germline V gene data show CDR1 as SGHKS and CDR2 as YYEKEE (reference sequence). Full variable domain (rest looked up from reference TRBV5-5 and TRBJ1-2): DAGVTQSPTHLIKTRGQQVTLRCSPISGHKSVSWYQQVLGQGPQFIFQYYEKEERGRGNFPDRFSARQFPNYSSELNVNALLLGDSALYLCASSLSGGASLGYTFGSGTRLTVV.

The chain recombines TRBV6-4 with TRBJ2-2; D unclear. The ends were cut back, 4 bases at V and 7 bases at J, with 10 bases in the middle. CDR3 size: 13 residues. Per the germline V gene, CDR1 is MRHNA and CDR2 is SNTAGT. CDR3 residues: CASSVQHGGELFF. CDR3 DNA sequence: TGTGCCAGCAGTGTACAACACGGCGGGGAGCTGTTTTTT.

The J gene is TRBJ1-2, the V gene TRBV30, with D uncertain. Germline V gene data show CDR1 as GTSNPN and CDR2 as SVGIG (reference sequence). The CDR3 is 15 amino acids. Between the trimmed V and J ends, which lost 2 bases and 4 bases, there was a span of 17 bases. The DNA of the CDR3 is TGTGCCTGGAGTTCCAACAGCGTCTCGACCTATGGCTACACCTTC. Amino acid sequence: CAWSSNSVSTYGYTF.

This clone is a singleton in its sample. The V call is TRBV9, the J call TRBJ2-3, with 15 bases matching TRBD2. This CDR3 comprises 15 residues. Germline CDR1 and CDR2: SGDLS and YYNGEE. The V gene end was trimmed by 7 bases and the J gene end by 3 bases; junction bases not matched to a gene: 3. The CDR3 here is CASAGTSGGTDTQYF. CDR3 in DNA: TGTGCCAGCGCGGGGACTAGCGGGGGGACAGATACGCAGTATTTT. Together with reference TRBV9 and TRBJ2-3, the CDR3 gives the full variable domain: DSGVTQTPKHLITATGQRVTLRCSPRSGDLSVYWYQQSLDQGLQFLIQYYNGEERAKGNILERFSAQQFPDLHSELNLSSLELGDSALYFCASAGTSGGTDTQYFGPGTRLTVL.

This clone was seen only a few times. This CDR3 reads CASSPQPVGTNEKLFF. Here the CDR3 DNA reads TGCGCCAGCAGCCCGCAGCCGGTGGGAACTAATGAAAAACTGTTTTTT. The chain joins TRBV5-1 to TRBJ1-4; D uncertain. The V and J ends lost 4 bases and 1 base respectively, with 14 bases between them. CDR1 and CDR2 from the germline V gene are SGHRS and YFSETQ. The CDR3 extends over 16 amino acids.

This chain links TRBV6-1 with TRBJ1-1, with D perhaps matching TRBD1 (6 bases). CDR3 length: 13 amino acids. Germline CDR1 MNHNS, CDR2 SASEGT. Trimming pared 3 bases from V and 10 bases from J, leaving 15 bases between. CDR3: CASSEVLGQRAFF. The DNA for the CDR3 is TGTGCCAGCAGTGAGGTCCTGGGACAACGAGCTTTCTTT.